The 10 T cell receptor beta chains reported below all come from one sample, sequenced in a study of control samples from healthy donors and cancer patients. Clones were read by immunoSEQ multiplex PCR, and TCRdb kept only the in-frame ones, dropping some. The repertoire includes 120,000 or so clones, around 90% of them detected once, and around 8.7% sits in the top ten. Specimen: blood. These receptors originate from a man between 40 and 49 years old in good health.

The genes are TRBV30 and TRBJ1-4; unclear D gene. CDR1 GTSNPN and CDR2 SVGIG come from the germline V gene (reference sequence). V lost 2 bases to trimming and J lost 6 bases, with 7 bases between them. The CDR3 consists of 12 residues. CDR3 DNA: TGTGCCTGGAGTCGGGGTGATGAAAAACTGTTTTTT. It is translated as CAWSRGDEKLFF. The whole variable domain, remainder taken from reference TRBV30 and TRBJ1-4, is SQTIHQWPATLVQPVGSPLSLECTVEGTSNPNLYWYRQAAGRGLQLLFYSVGIGQISSEVPQNLSASRPQDRQFILSSKKLLLSDSGFYLCAWSRGDEKLFFGSGTQLSVL.

The chain uses TRBV18 and TRBJ2-3; 13 nucleotides agree with TRBD2. Per germline, CDR1 KGHSH and CDR2 LQKENI. This CDR3 region has 15 residues. The J segment lost 4 bases and the V segment lost 6 bases, leaving 4 bases of the junction unmatched. CDR3 coding DNA: TGTGCCAGCTCGCTGGGACTAGCGGGGCCAGATACGCAGTATTTT. Amino acids: CASSLGLAGPDTQYF. The whole variable domain, filled in from reference TRBV18 and TRBJ2-3, reads NAGVMQNPRHLVRRRGQEARLRCSPMKGHSHVYWYRQLPEEGLKFMVYLQKENIIDESGMPKERFSAEFPKEGPSILRIQQVVRGDSAAYFCASSLGLAGPDTQYFGPGTRLTVL.

J is TRBJ2-3 and V is TRBV30; no reliable D call. V lost 4 bases to trimming and J lost 2 bases, with 19 bases between them. Germline loops: CDR1 GTSNPN, CDR2 SVGIG (reference sequence). The CDR3 covers 16 residues. CDR3 sequence reads: CAWTVPRTGYTDTQYF. The CDR3 DNA is TGTGCCTGGACCGTTCCCAGGACCGGGTACACAGATACGCAGTATTTT.

The chain employs TRBV6-2 or TRBV6-3 and TRBJ2-7; D may correspond to TRBD1 or TRBD2 (5 bases each). The CDR3 has 17 residues. Germline V gene sequence: CDR1 MNHEY, CDR2 SVGEGT. Between the trimmed V and J ends, which lost 5 bases and 8 bases, there was a span of 28 bases. CDR3 loop: CASSPIPSTGTREKQYF. The CDR3 nucleotides are TGTGCCAGCAGTCCAATCCCTTCAACCGGGACCCGCGAGAAGCAGTACTTC.

The rearrangement uses TRBV5-1 and TRBJ1-3; D is ambiguous. V lost 0 bases and J lost 0, with 13 bases in between. Germline values: CDR1 SGHRS, CDR2 YFSETQ. The CDR3 consists of 17 residues. CDR3 residues: CASSLAGRRNSGNTIYF. As DNA, the CDR3 is TGCGCCAGCAGCTTGGCCGGGAGACGGAACTCTGGAAACACCATATATTTT.

The V gene is TRBV7-2, the J gene TRBJ2-7; D is unclear. The CDR3 has 15 residues. Germline V gene lookup returns CDR1 SGHTA and CDR2 FQGNSA. V was cut by 2 bases and J by 4 bases, with 15 bases left in between. CDR3 bases: TGTGCCAGCAGCTTATCAATCCGGGCAGAGTACGAGCAGTACTTC. It specifies CASSLSIRAEYEQYF.

This clone was detected once. The chain carries TRBV30 and TRBJ1-1, with TRBD1 as a possible D gene (5 bases). Germline CDR1 reads GTSNPN; CDR2 reads SVGIG (reference sequence). The CDR3 runs 12 residues. V lost 4 bases, J lost 5 bases, and 11 bases lay in between. CDR3 in DNA: TGTGCCTGGATTCTGGGGGGTACTGAAGCTTTCTTT. As protein: CAWILGGTEAFF.

This clone has only one observation. The V call is TRBV11-3, the J call TRBJ1-6; D is ambiguous. CDR3 size: 13 residues. From germline, CDR1 is SGHNT and CDR2 YENEEA. V lost 2 bases and J 9 bases, leaving 8 bases between the germline ends. The CDR3 DNA reads TGTGCCAGCAGCTTAAGCCTGTCTTCACCCCTCCACTTT. Residues: CASSLSLSSPLHF.

The gene calls are TRBV10-3 and TRBJ2-1, with TRBD2 matching over 11 bases. There are 15 residues in the CDR3. Germline V CDR1 and CDR2: ENHRY, SYGVKD. V lost 6 bases to trimming and J lost 2 bases; unmatched junction nucleotides: 3. This CDR3 reads CAISFSGGAYNEQFF. The CDR3 DNA is TGTGCCATCAGCTTTAGCGGGGGGGCCTACAATGAGCAGTTCTTC.

This chain links TRBV6-2 or TRBV6-3 with TRBJ1-6, with TRBD1 as a possible D gene (5 bases). This CDR3 spans 16 amino acids. Germline V gene lookup returns CDR1 MNHEY and CDR2 SVGEGT. V was shortened by 2 bases and J by 6 bases, with 14 bases between the two germline ends. CDR3 amino acids: CASSYVRGQTNSPLHF. The CDR3 DNA reads as TGTGCCAGCAGTTACGTGAGGGGTCAAACTAATTCACCCCTCCACTTT.